Presented here are 29 T cell receptor beta chains from one specimen sequenced in a study of T cells in Graves' hyperthyroidism and ophthalmopathy. TCR beta CDR3 sequences were amplified from RNA transcripts. A set of HTBI primers served as the primers for a first-round RT-PCR of the TCR CDR3. From the multiplex PCR reads, TCRdb called clonotypes with MiXCR, one entry per CDR3 protein. The table includes about 400,000 distinct CDR3 sequences, about 15% detected once. The specimen was blood. These receptors were obtained from a woman in her twenties or thirties with Graves' hyperthyroidism.

The V gene is TRBV20-1, the J gene TRBJ2-7; D assignment may be TRBD1 or TRBD2 (5 bases each). The V end lost 1 base, the J end lost 0 bases, and 10 bases lay between the germline ends. This CDR3 comprises 14 residues. Germline CDR1 DFQATT, CDR2 SNEGSKA (reference sequence). In DNA form, the CDR3 reads TGCAGTGCTAGAGGGGCAGGGAGCTCCTACGAGCAGTACTTC. Encoded protein: CSARGAGSSYEQYF.

This clonotype occurred a few times. The CDR3 sequence is CASSLEGGGHYEQYF. CDR3 DNA sequence: TGTGCCAGCAGCTTAGAGGGAGGTGGGCACTACGAGCAGTACTTC. V is TRBV7-9 and J is TRBJ2-7; the D gene is possibly TRBD2 (6 bases). The germline CDR1 and CDR2 sequences are SEHNR and FQNEAQ (reference sequence). The CDR3 has 15 amino acids. V was shortened by 1 base and J by 3 bases, with 13 bases between the two germline ends.

This clonotype appeared once. A read error may explain this, as a much larger clone is one base away. The chain has TRBV20-1 and TRBJ2-7; 7 nucleotides line up with TRBD1. This CDR3 is 13 amino acids long. V shed 5 bases, J shed 7 bases, and the junction held 11 bases outside the gene matches. From germline, CDR1 is DFQATT and CDR2 SNEGSKA (reference sequence). The CDR3 coding sequence is TGCAGTGCTGAGACAGGGACGATAGGTGAGCAGTACTTC. It encodes CSAETGTIGEQYF.

The chain links TRBV9 to TRBJ1-2; D perhaps matches TRBD1 (5 bases). In germline, CDR1 is SGDLS, CDR2 YYNGEE. V was cut by 3 bases and J by 7 bases, with 19 bases left in between. This CDR3 is built from 15 residues. Here the CDR3 DNA reads TGTGCCAGCAGCGACCCGGGGACGCCGCAGCGTGGCTACACCTTC. Translating it yields CASSDPGTPQRGYTF.

This clonotype was seen a few times. The chain is built from TRBV27 and TRBJ2-1; D may be TRBD1 (5 bases). Trimming removed 5 bases at V and 8 bases at J, with 25 bases between. The CDR3 extends over 17 amino acids. CDR1 MNHEY and CDR2 SMNVEV come from the germline V gene (reference sequence). Here the CDR3 DNA reads TGTGCCAGCAGTCCCCAAGGCAGGGCGACACCACGCGATGAGCAGTTCTTC. This sequence encodes CASSPQGRATPRDEQFF.

The V gene is TRBV27, the J gene TRBJ2-3; possible D gene TRBD2, 5 bases. CDR1 is MNHEY, CDR2 SMNVEV, per germline (reference sequence). V was trimmed by 4 bases and J by 5 bases, leaving 13 bases between them. The CDR3 extends over 14 amino acids. The CDR3 reads CASSSIEGLDTQYF. CDR3 DNA sequence: TGTGCCAGCAGTTCCATTGAGGGTTTAGATACGCAGTATTTT.

This clonotype has ten or more counts. V and J are TRBV20-1 and TRBJ2-1; D is possibly TRBD2 (6 bases). The V gene's germline CDR1 is DFQATT and CDR2 SNEGSKA (reference sequence). The CDR3 contains 15 residues. Trimming took 0 bases from V and 0 from J, leaving 9 bases between them. The CDR3 region is CSARDLGGSYNEQFF. The CDR3 region has the DNA TGCAGTGCTAGAGATCTGGGGGGCTCCTACAATGAGCAGTTCTTC.

This chain uses TRBV6-1 with TRBJ1-4, with no clear D. This CDR3 has 14 amino acids. V lost 1 base to trimming and J lost 5 bases, with 8 bases between them. Germline values: CDR1 MNHNS, CDR2 SASEGT. The CDR3 sequence is CASSEGTPNEKLFF. The CDR3 bases are TGTGCCAGCAGTGAAGGGACCCCGAATGAAAAACTGTTTTTT.

This chain uses TRBV5-5 with TRBJ2-7; D gene uncertain. The CDR3 length is 13 residues. CDR1 and CDR2 from the germline V gene are SGHKS and YYEKEE (reference sequence). Between the trimmed V and J ends, which lost 0 bases and 3 bases, there was a span of 7 bases. Here the CDR3 reads CASSLVSNYEQYF. CDR3 nucleotide sequence: TGTGCCAGCAGCTTGGTTAGTAACTACGAGCAGTACTTC.

This clonotype was detected ten times or more. The chain uses TRBV7-2 and TRBJ2-3; tentatively, D is TRBD2 (5 bases). The CDR3 spans 15 residues. Trimming took off 4 bases at V and 0 bases at J, with 11 bases between the two ends. CDR1 and CDR2 (germline): SGHTA, FQGNSA. This CDR3 is CASSSVSGSTDTQYF. DNA of the CDR3: TGTGCCAGCAGCTCAGTTTCGGGGAGCACAGATACGCAGTATTTT.

J is TRBJ1-6 and V is TRBV5-1; no reliable D call. Germline V gives CDR1 SGHRS, CDR2 YFSETQ. The CDR3 spans 14 residues. Trimming stripped 2 bases from V and 7 bases from J, with 10 bases between. The CDR3 DNA reads TGCGCCAGCAGCTTAGTCCAAAGGAATTCACCCCTCCACTTT. This gives the protein CASSLVQRNSPLHF.

V usage is TRBV28 and J usage is TRBJ2-7; 10 nucleotides agree with TRBD2. Germline-derived CDR1 and CDR2 are MDHEN and SYDVKM. Trimming at V came to 5 bases and at J to 4 bases, leaving 5 bases not matched to a gene. This CDR3 has 14 amino acids. CDR3 protein: CASSGSGRPYEQYF. CDR3 DNA sequence: TGTGCCAGCAGTGGTAGCGGGAGGCCGTACGAGCAGTACTTC.

This clonotype turned up a few times. The chain carries TRBV7-9 and TRBJ2-2; 14 positions agree with TRBD2. The CDR3 length is 18 residues. Germline V lookup: CDR1 SEHNR, CDR2 FQNEAQ (reference sequence). The V and J ends lost 2 bases and 4 bases, in that order; junction bases with no gene match: 6. DNA of the CDR3: TGTGCCAGCAGCTTATACGGACTAGCGGGAGGAATCACCGGGGAGCTGTTTTTT. Amino acids: CASSLYGLAGGITGELFF.

Worth noting for this clonotype: Relative to the germline gene, one junction end is altered; a read error may explain this. The CDR3 sequence is CASRLAGAYYGQYF. The DNA for the CDR3 is TGTGCCAGCAGGCTAGCGGGAGCTTATTACGGGCAGTACTTC. The V gene is TRBV6-1, the J gene TRBJ2-7; TRBD2 aligns across 10 bases. From germline, CDR1 is MNHNS and CDR2 SASEGT. The CDR3 loop spans 14 amino acids.

Only a few counts were recorded for this clonotype. The chain combines TRBV5-1 with TRBJ2-3, with 8 positions matching TRBD2. In germline, CDR1 is SGHRS, CDR2 YFSETQ. This CDR3 is built from 17 residues. Germline trimming cut 7 bases from V and 1 base from J; bases unmatched to any gene: 14. The CDR3, as DNA: TGCGCCAGCTCCTCCGGGAGGGGACTTGAGGGCACAGATACGCAGTATTTT. Encoded protein: CASSSGRGLEGTDTQYF.

This clonotype was seen at least ten times. The genes are TRBV10-1 and TRBJ2-1; TRBD2 might be the D (6 bases). The CDR3 spans 15 residues. Between the trimmed V and J ends, which lost 6 bases and 3 bases, there was a span of 15 bases. CDR1 WNHNN and CDR2 SYGVQD come from the germline V gene (reference sequence). The CDR3 is CASSAKGLDYNEQFF. As DNA, the CDR3 is TGCGCCAGCAGCGCAAAGGGACTCGACTACAATGAGCAGTTCTTC.

V usage is TRBV6-5 and J usage is TRBJ2-7, with 10 bases aligning to TRBD2. V shed 6 bases, J shed 7 bases, and the junction held 12 bases outside the gene matches. Germline loops: CDR1 MNHEY, CDR2 SVGAGI. The CDR3 runs to 15 residues. CDR3 sequence reads: CASRYPGLAQEEQYF. CDR3 bases: TGTGCCAGCAGATACCCGGGACTAGCGCAAGAGGAGCAGTACTTC.

This chain connects TRBV12-3 or TRBV12-4 to TRBJ2-3, with D possibly being TRBD2 (6 bases). CDR3 size: 18 residues. The germline V and J ends were trimmed by 3 bases and 9 bases, with 28 bases remaining between them. DNA of the CDR3: TGTGCCAGCAGTTTTGGCTTCGGGAGCGGTTATACACAGATAACGCAGTATTTT. It codes for CASSFGFGSGYTQITQYF.

This clonotype was observed many times. This chain links TRBV2 with TRBJ2-1; possibly TRBD2 for D (5 bases). This CDR3 is built from 12 residues. The V end lost 4 bases, the J end lost 8 bases, and 9 bases lay between the germline ends. The germline CDR1 and CDR2 sequences are SNHLY and FYNNEI. The CDR3 here is CASSGTFYEQFF. The CDR3 region has the DNA TGTGCCAGCAGTGGGACTTTTTATGAGCAGTTCTTC.

This clonotype was recorded many times. The V gene is TRBV5-1, the J gene TRBJ2-3; 9 nucleotides match TRBD1. J was trimmed by 5 bases and V by 3 bases; bases with no gene match: 7. This CDR3 is 15 amino acids long. Germline CDR1 is SGHRS and CDR2 is YFSETQ. The chain's CDR3 is CASSSETGGRDTQYF. Here the CDR3 DNA reads TGCGCCAGCAGCTCAGAGACAGGGGGGAGAGATACGCAGTATTTT.

Many counts were recorded for this clonotype. The chain employs TRBV20-1 and TRBJ2-7; 8 bases line up with TRBD1. From germline, CDR1 is DFQATT and CDR2 SNEGSKA (reference sequence). Unmatched junction bases numbered 20, after V lost 6 bases and J lost 7 bases. The CDR3 extends over 16 amino acids. DNA for the CDR3: TGCAGTGCCAGTAGTGGGCTAGACAGGGGATTTCGGGAGCAGTACTTC. Its translation: CSASSGLDRGFREQYF.

The chain uses TRBV12-3 or TRBV12-4 and TRBJ2-7; D may correspond to TRBD1 or TRBD2 (5 bases each). The V end lost 6 bases, the J end lost 1 base, and 16 bases lay between the germline ends. The CDR3 consists of 15 residues. This CDR3 is CASSGHEGSSYEQYF. CDR3 bases: TGTGCCAGCAGCGGACACGAGGGCAGTTCCTACGAGCAGTACTTC.

This clonotype was observed at least ten times. This chain joins TRBV19 and TRBJ2-1; D perhaps matches TRBD1 (6 bases). This CDR3 comprises 16 residues. Germline CDR1 reads LNHDA; CDR2 reads SQIVND (reference sequence). V was shortened by 3 bases and J by 6 bases, with 18 bases between the two germline ends. The CDR3 nucleotides read TGTGCCAGTAGTATGCTTCAGGGGCGCATGATCAATGAGCAGTTCTTC. It encodes CASSMLQGRMINEQFF.

Concerning this clonotype: A much larger clone lies one base from this, so it may be a read error. The genes are TRBV11-1 and TRBJ2-1; the D gene is possibly TRBD1 (6 bases). In germline, CDR1 is SGHAT, CDR2 FQDESV (reference sequence). This CDR3 is built from 15 residues. This chain's CDR3 is CASSLDSFGYNEQLF. CDR3 bases: TGTGCCAGCAGCTTGGACAGTTTCGGGTACAATGAGCAGCTCTTC.

At least ten counts were recorded for this clonotype. This sequence joins TRBV28 and TRBJ2-7, with D perhaps matching TRBD2 (5 bases). Trimming took 8 bases from V and 0 from J, leaving 17 bases between them. The CDR3 spans 15 residues. Germline V gene lookup returns CDR1 MDHEN and CDR2 SYDVKM. The CDR3 sequence: CASGGGAARSYEQYF. The DNA for the CDR3 is TGTGCCAGCGGAGGTGGAGCAGCCCGCTCCTACGAGCAGTACTTC. Full variable domain (outside the CDR3, taken from reference TRBV28 and TRBJ2-7): DVKVTQSSRYLVKRTGEKVFLECVQDMDHENMFWYRQDPGLGLRLIYFSYDVKMKEKGDIPEGYSVSREKKERFSLILESASTNQTSMYLCASGGGAARSYEQYFGPGTRLTVT.

The J gene is TRBJ1-2, the V gene TRBV7-9; D gene unclear. V gave up 7 bases and J gave up 6 bases, with 18 bases separating them. CDR3 length equals 14 residues. Germline V CDR1 and CDR2: SEHNR, FQNEAQ (reference sequence). The chain's CDR3 is CASNPSPQIDGYTF. The CDR3 DNA is TGTGCCAGCAACCCATCCCCCCAGATAGATGGCTACACCTTC.

This chain links TRBV6-2 or TRBV6-3 with TRBJ2-7, with D possibly being TRBD1 (6 bases). V was pared by 7 bases and J by 1 base, with 20 bases between. Germline CDR1 is MNHEY and CDR2 is SVGEGT. This CDR3 contains 16 residues. CDR3 sequence reads: CASTLHLGGSSYEQYF. The CDR3 DNA reads as TGTGCCAGCACTCTCCACCTTGGGGGCAGTTCCTACGAGCAGTACTTC.

The chain carries TRBV28 and TRBJ2-7; the match to TRBD1 covers 7 bases. There are 13 residues in the CDR3. J was trimmed by 6 bases and V by 7 bases; bases with no gene match: 9. Germline values: CDR1 MDHEN, CDR2 SYDVKM. The CDR3 nucleotides read TGTGCCAGCACCGACAGGGTGAGGGGCGAGCAGTACTTC. Translation: CASTDRVRGEQYF.

This clonotype turned up a few times. J is TRBJ1-5 and V is TRBV5-6, with TRBD1 identical over 9 bases. CDR1 and CDR2 from the germline V gene are SGHDT and YYEEEE. The CDR3 loop spans 15 amino acids. J gave up 2 bases and V 3 bases, and 3 bases lay outside the gene matches. CDR3 DNA: TGTGCCAGCAGCTGGACAGGGGCCCGCAATCAGCCCCAGCATTTT. Amino acids: CASSWTGARNQPQHF.